The sequence of this TCR beta chain was determined in a study of T cells in Graves' hyperthyroidism and ophthalmopathy. Study-wide background: Peripheral blood collection took place at initial diagnosis, before any treatment.

In its sample, this clonotype was seen many times. Its antigen is unknown. This CDR3 is built from 13 residues. Trimming pared 3 bases from V and 6 bases from J, leaving 12 bases between. Germline V gives CDR1 SQVTM, CDR2 ANQGSEA. It was RNA transcripts that yielded the amplified TCR beta CDR3 regions. Carried out on the TCR CDR3, a first-round RT-PCR used the HTBI primer set. TCRdb re-called the multiplex PCR reads with MiXCR, one entry per CDR3 protein. The sample shows 300,000 to 400,000 distinct CDR3 sequences, around a fifth of them seen only once. With a duration under 2 months, the hyperthyroidism was newly diagnosed in patients aged 18 to 65. The source of the PBMCs was 9.5 to 10 ml of fresh peripheral blood. Findings and caveats of the study: In blood, most of the thyroid clonotypes expanded above 0.001 were also present.

The V gene is TRBV29-1, the J gene TRBJ2-1; D remains ambiguous. This clonotype was obtained from a woman aged 50 to 60 with Graves' hyperthyroidism. The specimen sequenced was blood. The CDR3 spells CSVDWGWGNEQFF. The DNA for the CDR3 is TGCAGCGTTGATTGGGGTTGGGGCAATGAGCAGTTCTTC.